This is a list of T cell receptor beta chains from one sample in a study of blood T cells in healthy people across ages. Each CDR3 protein gets one entry after TCRdb re-called the 5' RACE reads with MiXCR. The table has hundreds of thousands of distinct CDR3 sequences, 58% seen once. Sequenced input: blood. The receptors shown here come from a man aged 25-40 years in good health. The CDR3 runs from the conserved cysteine through the conserved F or W. Fields, in order: V gene, J gene, D gene, clone size, CDR3 DNA, CDR3 protein. A D gene is named only where the DNA matches it firmly. Only part of the rows carry a size: once, few, many, or a class if the clone is expanded.

V gene: TRBV13; J gene: TRBJ2-3; D gene: .; clone size: .; CDR3 DNA: TGTGCCAGCAGCTTAGTTGTACGGAGAACTAGCACAGATACGCAGTATTTT; CDR3 protein: CASSLVVRRTSTDTQYF
V gene: TRBV20-1; J gene: TRBJ2-3; D gene: .; clone size: .; CDR3 DNA: TGCAGTGCTAGGACGGGCGAGGGGTGGGGTACAGATACGCAGTATTTT; CDR3 protein: CSARTGEGWGTDTQYF
V gene: TRBV29-1; J gene: TRBJ2-1; D gene: TRBD2; clone size: .; CDR3 DNA: TGCAGCGTTGATAGGGCTTGGGGGGGATACAATGAGCAGTTCTTC; CDR3 protein: CSVDRAWGGYNEQFF
V gene: TRBV3-1; J gene: TRBJ2-1; D gene: TRBD2; clone size: .; CDR3 DNA: TGTGCCAGCAGCCACAGCGGGGGCCGATACAATGAGCAGTTCTTC; CDR3 protein: CASSHSGGRYNEQFF
V gene: TRBV6-6; J gene: TRBJ2-1; D gene: TRBD1; clone size: .; CDR3 DNA: TGTGCCAGCAGTTTCCTCGGGGACAGACTTTACAATGAGCAGTTCTTC; CDR3 protein: CASSFLGDRLYNEQFF
V gene: TRBV14; J gene: TRBJ1-1; D gene: .; clone size: .; CDR3 DNA: TGTGCCAGCAGCCAAGAGCAGAACACTGAAGCTTTCTTT; CDR3 protein: CASSQEQNTEAFF
V gene: TRBV19; J gene: TRBJ2-6; D gene: TRBD1; clone size: .; CDR3 DNA: TGTGCCATTCGGACAGGGGGCTCTGGGGCCAACGTCCTGACTTTC; CDR3 protein: CAIRTGGSGANVLTF
V gene: TRBV2; J gene: TRBJ2-1; D gene: .; clone size: .; CDR3 DNA: TGTGCCAGCAGTGGGGGCAGGGTTGGTGAGCAGTTCTTC; CDR3 protein: CASSGGRVGEQFF
V gene: TRBV20-1; J gene: TRBJ1-6; D gene: .; clone size: few; CDR3 DNA: TGCAGTGCACAGACAGAGCGCTATAATTCACCCCTCCACTTT; CDR3 protein: CSAQTERYNSPLHF
V gene: TRBV20-1; J gene: TRBJ2-3; D gene: TRBD2; clone size: .; CDR3 DNA: TGCAGTGCTAGGGACGCGGGAGAGGCAGATACGCAGTATTTT; CDR3 protein: CSARDAGEADTQYF
V gene: TRBV2; J gene: TRBJ2-5; D gene: TRBD2; clone size: .; CDR3 DNA: TGTGCCAGCAGGGACACTAGCGGGGCTGAGGGGACCCAGTACTTC; CDR3 protein: CASRDTSGAEGTQYF
V gene: TRBV7-2; J gene: TRBJ1-2; D gene: .; clone size: many; CDR3 DNA: TGTGCCAGCAGCTCGTACAGATGGACGGACTATGGCTACACCTTC; CDR3 protein: CASSSYRWTDYGYTF
V gene: TRBV29-1; J gene: TRBJ2-3; D gene: .; clone size: few; CDR3 DNA: TGCAGCGTTGAGTCCCAGACAGATACGCAGTATTTT; CDR3 protein: CSVESQTDTQYF
V gene: TRBV7-7; J gene: TRBJ2-1; D gene: TRBD1; clone size: .; CDR3 DNA: TGTGCCAGCAGCGCCGGACAGGGGGGTAAGCAGTTCTTC; CDR3 protein: CASSAGQGGKQFF
V gene: TRBV30; J gene: TRBJ2-3; D gene: TRBD2; clone size: .; CDR3 DNA: TGTGCCTGGAACCCGGGGGGGAGGGCCACAGATACGCAGTATTTT; CDR3 protein: CAWNPGGRATDTQYF
V gene: TRBV5-1; J gene: TRBJ2-7; D gene: TRBD1; clone size: .; CDR3 DNA: TGCGCCAGCAGCTTAAGTAATACAGGGGACCACGAGCAGTACTTC; CDR3 protein: CASSLSNTGDHEQYF
V gene: TRBV12-3/TRBV12-4; J gene: TRBJ2-1; D gene: .; clone size: few; CDR3 DNA: TGTGCCAGCAAGGGATTAGGGGCAGGACACAATGAGCAGTTCTTC; CDR3 protein: CASKGLGAGHNEQFF
V gene: TRBV29-1; J gene: TRBJ2-1; D gene: .; clone size: few; CDR3 DNA: TGCAGCGTCGGGGGATCTAGGGGGGTTAACAATGAGCAGTTCTTC; CDR3 protein: CSVGGSRGVNNEQFF
V gene: TRBV14; J gene: TRBJ1-2; D gene: .; clone size: .; CDR3 DNA: TGTGCCAGCAGCCAAGATCGGGGGGCTGTGGATGGCTACACCTTC; CDR3 protein: CASSQDRGAVDGYTF
V gene: TRBV29-1; J gene: TRBJ1-1; D gene: .; clone size: .; CDR3 DNA: TGCAGCGCACGGCGGGGGGTGCGGGCTTTCTTT; CDR3 protein: CSARRGVRAFF
V gene: TRBV7-6; J gene: TRBJ2-3; D gene: TRBD1; clone size: few; CDR3 DNA: TGTGCCAGCAGCTTAGACGGGACAGGGGAGTTCACAGATACGCAGTATTTT; CDR3 protein: CASSLDGTGEFTDTQYF
V gene: TRBV12-3/TRBV12-4; J gene: TRBJ2-7; D gene: TRBD1; clone size: few; CDR3 DNA: TGTGCCAGCAGTGCCGGGACAGGGGGCGCGTACGAGCAGTACTTC; CDR3 protein: CASSAGTGGAYEQYF
V gene: TRBV20-1; J gene: TRBJ2-7; D gene: TRBD2; clone size: once; CDR3 DNA: TGCAGCACTACTAGCGGATACTACGAGCAGTACTTC; CDR3 protein: CSTTSGYYEQYF
V gene: TRBV5-1; J gene: TRBJ2-5; D gene: TRBD2; clone size: few; CDR3 DNA: TGCGCCAGCAGCTTATATAGCGGGAGTGAAGAGACCCAGTACTTC; CDR3 protein: CASSLYSGSEETQYF
V gene: TRBV9; J gene: TRBJ2-3; D gene: TRBD2; clone size: .; CDR3 DNA: TGTGCCAGCAGCGCCGGGACTAGGGCAGATACGCAGTATTTT; CDR3 protein: CASSAGTRADTQYF
V gene: TRBV5-1; J gene: TRBJ1-2; D gene: .; clone size: .; CDR3 DNA: TGCGCCAGCAGCTTTCCCGAGGGGCAGACCTATGGCTACACCTTC; CDR3 protein: CASSFPEGQTYGYTF
V gene: TRBV12-3/TRBV12-4; J gene: TRBJ2-1; D gene: TRBD2; clone size: .; CDR3 DNA: TGTGCCAGCAGTCCCTTACCGGGACTATACAATGAGCAGTTCTTC; CDR3 protein: CASSPLPGLYNEQFF
V gene: TRBV30; J gene: TRBJ2-2; D gene: TRBD1; clone size: .; CDR3 DNA: TGTGCCCGAGGGAGACAGGGCGTTCACGGGGAGCTGTTTTTT; CDR3 protein: CARGRQGVHGELFF
V gene: TRBV28; J gene: TRBJ2-5; D gene: TRBD2; clone size: .; CDR3 DNA: TGTGCCAGCAGTTCCCCCTCCTTTAGCGGGAGGGCCGGTGGTGAGACCCAGTACTTC; CDR3 protein: CASSSPSFSGRAGGETQYF
V gene: TRBV6-1; J gene: TRBJ2-1; D gene: TRBD2; clone size: .; CDR3 DNA: TGTGCCAGCAGTGAAAATTGGAGGGTGACTAGCGGGGGGGCTGATGAGCAGTTCTTC; CDR3 protein: CASSENWRVTSGGADEQFF
V gene: TRBV12-3/TRBV12-4; J gene: TRBJ2-1; D gene: TRBD2; clone size: .; CDR3 DNA: TGTGCCAGCAGTTTACTAGCGGGGGGGTCTCGTGAGCAGTTCTTC; CDR3 protein: CASSLLAGGSREQFF
V gene: TRBV10-3; J gene: TRBJ2-7; D gene: TRBD2; clone size: .; CDR3 DNA: TGTGCCATCAGTGAACCGGGACTAGATCACTACGAGCAGTACTTC; CDR3 protein: CAISEPGLDHYEQYF
V gene: TRBV6-2/TRBV6-3; J gene: TRBJ2-7; D gene: TRBD2; clone size: .; CDR3 DNA: TGTGCCAGCAGTCCGGGACTAGCGCGCAGCTCCTACGAGCAGTACTTC; CDR3 protein: CASSPGLARSSYEQYF
V gene: TRBV7-2; J gene: TRBJ2-1; D gene: TRBD2; clone size: once; CDR3 DNA: TGTGCCAGCAGCCGCCGGACTAGCGGGGGGGCCATGCCGTACAATGAGCAGTTCTTC; CDR3 protein: CASSRRTSGGAMPYNEQFF
V gene: TRBV7-9; J gene: TRBJ2-7; D gene: .; clone size: .; CDR3 DNA: TGTGCCAGCAGCTTAGCGTCCAGGGAAGGGAGTGACGAGCAGTACTTC; CDR3 protein: CASSLASREGSDEQYF
V gene: TRBV12-3/TRBV12-4; J gene: TRBJ1-5; D gene: .; clone size: .; CDR3 DNA: TGTGCCAGCAGTCAAGACACGGGAGGGAATAGCAATCAGCCCCAGCATTTT; CDR3 protein: CASSQDTGGNSNQPQHF
V gene: TRBV10-3; J gene: TRBJ2-7; D gene: TRBD1; clone size: few; CDR3 DNA: TGTGCCATCAGTGGGTCGGACAGGAACCTCATCGAGCAGTACTTC; CDR3 protein: CAISGSDRNLIEQYF
V gene: TRBV6-6; J gene: TRBJ2-1; D gene: TRBD2; clone size: .; CDR3 DNA: TGTGCCAGCAGTCCGGGACTAACCACTCCTGAGCAGTTCTTC; CDR3 protein: CASSPGLTTPEQFF
V gene: TRBV7-9; J gene: TRBJ1-1; D gene: .; clone size: .; CDR3 DNA: TGTGCCAGCAGCTTAGCGACTCTGCTGCCGAACACTGAAGCTTTCTTT; CDR3 protein: CASSLATLLPNTEAFF
V gene: TRBV6-2/TRBV6-3; J gene: TRBJ1-1; D gene: .; clone size: .; CDR3 DNA: TGTGCCAGCAGTTACTCTGGGGAGTTGAACACTGAAGCTTTCTTT; CDR3 protein: CASSYSGELNTEAFF
V gene: TRBV28; J gene: TRBJ2-7; D gene: TRBD1; clone size: once; CDR3 DNA: TGTGCCAGCAGCGAGACAGGGATCCTCGCCGAGCAGTACTTC; CDR3 protein: CASSETGILAEQYF
V gene: TRBV20-1; J gene: TRBJ2-3; D gene: .; clone size: .; CDR3 DNA: TGCAGTGCTCCCCCTAACCCCACAGATACGCAGTATTTT; CDR3 protein: CSAPPNPTDTQYF